The next 9 T cell receptor beta chains were all read from a single sample in a study of T cells expressing NK-cell markers. Each CDR3 protein gets one entry in TCRdb, which reprocessed the 5' RACE reads and gives no DNA. Its clone listing holds about 370,000 distinct CDR3 sequences. The sequenced sample was blood T cells: a sorted CD56 or NKG2C T cell subset, CD4+ or CD8+ T cells, or bulk PBMC T cells (not recorded which). These receptors all come from a woman between 50 and 59 years old in good health.

The V call is TRBV20-1, the J call TRBJ2-5. The CDR3 consists of 14 residues. CDR1 is DFQATT, CDR2 SNEGSKA, per germline (reference sequence). The CDR3: CSARFPTKKETQYF.

CDR3 sequence reads: CASRPGLAVLRSSYNEQFF. The V and J genes are TRBV5-1 and TRBJ2-1; without DNA, the TCRdb call of TRBD2 cannot be checked. Germline CDR1 SGHRS, CDR2 YFSETQ. The CDR3 runs to 19 residues. Supplemented by reference TRBV5-1 and TRBJ2-1, the full variable domain reads KAGVTQTPRYLIKTRGQQVTLSCSPISGHRSVSWYQQTPGQGLQFLFEYFSETQRNKGNFPGRFSGRQFSNSRSEMNVSTLELGDSALYLCASRPGLAVLRSSYNEQFFGPGTRLTVL.

V is TRBV20-1 and J is TRBJ2-5; checking the TCRdb D call of TRBD2 is not possible without DNA. Germline CDR1 and CDR2: DFQATT and SNEGSKA (reference sequence). This CDR3 is built from 15 residues. CDR3 amino acids: CSARGLEGKRETQYF.

The V and J genes are TRBV7-2 and TRBJ1-5; TCRdb's D call of TRBD1 is untestable without DNA. Germline CDR1 and CDR2: SGHTA and FQGNSA. CDR3 length: 16 amino acids. CDR3 sequence reads: CASSSFGTSRNQPQHF.

The chain links TRBV6-2 or TRBV6-3 to TRBJ2-5; TCRdb lists TRBD1, though no DNA is available to test this call. Germline V gives CDR1 MNHEY, CDR2 SVGEGT. The CDR3 spans 15 residues. The CDR3 is CASTRGAGSGETQYF.

The chain joins TRBV7-3 to TRBJ1-6. CDR1 and CDR2 (germline): SGHTA, FQGTGA. The CDR3 has 13 amino acids. The CDR3 loop is CASSLSVNSPLHF.

The chain joins TRBV12-3 or TRBV12-4 to TRBJ2-3; TCRdb's D call of TRBD2 is untestable without DNA. CDR3 size: 15 residues. The CDR3 is CASSVTSGRANTQYF.

The rearrangement uses TRBV7-2 and TRBJ2-1; TCRdb designates TRBD2, a call that cannot be tested without DNA. The germline CDR1 and CDR2 sequences are SGHTA and FQGNSA. CDR3 size: 16 residues. The CDR3: CASSLAMGLAGRRQFF.

This chain connects TRBV27 to TRBJ2-3; TCRdb reports TRBD2, a call that lacks DNA to check it against. The CDR3 totals 15 residues. Per the germline V gene, CDR1 is MNHEY and CDR2 is SMNVEV (reference sequence). CDR3 region: CASSSERSSTDTQYF.